This T cell receptor (beta chain) was captured by sequencing in a study of CD8 T cells in ankylosing spondylitis. Overall study results and limits: Existing reports had already noted some motif variants in reactive arthritis synovial fluid and blood. As reported, disease-linked clones showed significant enrichment in matched ankylosing spondylitis synovial fluid.

The sample holds many counts of this clonotype. Its antigen is unidentified. Between the trimmed V and J ends, which lost 4 bases and 0 bases, there was a span of 17 bases. This CDR3 contains 18 residues. Germline V CDR1 and CDR2: SGHRS, YFSETQ. With molecular barcodes, quantitative 5'-RACE was used to make the TCR beta libraries. TCRdb recomputed calls from the 5' RACE reads with MiXCR, one row per CDR3 protein. The sample has 50,000 to 70,000 distinct CDR3 sequences, about 6.2% seen once. The chain has TRBV5-1 and TRBJ2-6; D remains ambiguous. The sequence came from a male donor with ankylosing spondylitis. The sequencing input was synovial fluid, either unsorted or a sorted T cell fraction (not recorded which). DNA for the CDR3: TGCGCCAGCAGCCCACCCCTCCGGGCATCCTCTGGGGCCAACGTCCTGACTTTC. Protein: CASSPPLRASSGANVLTF.